The 32 T cell receptor beta chains listed next were all sequenced from one sample in a study of blood T cell repertoires in COVID-19 (dated by TCRdb to 2018 to 2021). The protocol used for the library was the immunoSEQ multiplex PCR assay. Here the immuneACCESS table is served through TCRdb, limited to in-frame sequences with V and J called. Missing clones are a known gap in these copies; in checked studies unresolved V genes cover under half, and the rest lacks a known reason. This sample is represented by hundreds of thousands of clones; less than 90% of them were singletons. The ten biggest clones cover roughly 8.5% of the sample. Input material: PBMCs or T cells enriched from blood (not recorded which). The receptors derive from a woman in her fifties or sixties who had recovered from COVID-19.

This clone was recorded a few times. The rearrangement links TRBV15 to TRBJ1-4; D gene unclear. This CDR3 spans 17 amino acids. Trimming pared 0 bases from V and 4 bases from J, leaving 15 bases between. Germline CDR1 and CDR2: LNHNV and YYDKDF (reference sequence). CDR3 sequence: CATSRDSRRTFNEKLFF. In nucleotides, the CDR3 is TGTGCCACCAGCAGAGATTCTCGCCGGACTTTTAATGAAAAACTGTTTTTT.

V and J are TRBV28 and TRBJ2-7, with TRBD1 matching over 7 bases. Germline loops: CDR1 MDHEN, CDR2 SYDVKM. The CDR3 runs 14 residues. The junction had 9 bases not matched to a gene; V was cut back by 8 bases and J by 2 bases. The CDR3 loop is CASQRRGLTYEQYV. CDR3 sequence (DNA): TGTGCCAGCCAACGAAGGGGGCTTACCTACGAGCAGTACGTC.

The rearrangement joins TRBV15 to TRBJ1-2; D is perhaps TRBD1 (5 bases). The CDR3 sequence is 14 residues long. With 0 bases removed from V and 8 bases from J, the gap between germline ends came to 13 bases. Germline V gene data show CDR1 as LNHNV and CDR2 as YYDKDF (reference sequence). As DNA, the CDR3 is TGTGCCACCAGCAGAGATATACAGGCCCCAGGCTACACCTTC. Protein sequence: CATSRDIQAPGYTF.

This chain uses TRBV11-3 with TRBJ2-3; possibly TRBD2 for D (5 bases). The V gene's germline CDR1 is SGHNT and CDR2 YENEEA. Trimming took off 3 bases at V and 0 bases at J, with 19 bases between the two ends. The CDR3 runs 18 residues. The CDR3 nucleotides read TGTGCCAGCAGCTTCGGGATCTACGGCAGGAGGAGCACAGATACGCAGTATTTT. This gives the protein CASSFGIYGRRSTDTQYF.

This clone is a singleton in its sample. The chain employs TRBV9 and TRBJ2-7, with D maybe TRBD1 (5 bases). Germline V gene lookup returns CDR1 SGDLS and CDR2 YYNGEE. The ends were cut back, 0 bases at V and 1 base at J, with 14 bases in the middle. This CDR3 has 16 residues. DNA of the CDR3: TGTGCCAGCAGCGTAGTTGGGCCAGGGCGTTCCTACGAGCAGTACGTC. Amino acids: CASSVVGPGRSYEQYV.

About this clone: Other DNA sequences in the sample encode the same CDR3. The rearrangement joins TRBV2 to TRBJ1-5; D not certain. V lost 6 bases to trimming and J lost 1 base, with 7 bases between them. Germline CDR1 SNHLY, CDR2 FYNNEI. The CDR3 is made up of 13 amino acids. As DNA, the CDR3 is TGTGCCAGCAGGGAGGACAGCAATCAGCCCCAGCATTTT. It translates to CASREDSNQPQHF. The full variable domain, with the rest looked up from reference TRBV2 and TRBJ1-5, is EPEVTQTPSHQVTQMGQEVILRCVPISNHLYFYWYRQILGQKVEFLVSFYNNEISEKSEIFDDQFSVERPDGSNFTLKIRSTKLEDSAMYFCASREDSNQPQHFGDGTRLSIL.

The chain has TRBV19 and TRBJ2-6, with no clear D. Germline CDR1 is LNHDA and CDR2 is SQIVND (reference sequence). CDR3 size: 14 residues. Trimming stripped 3 bases from V and 2 bases from J, with 5 bases between. This chain's CDR3 is CASSIRAGANVLTF. As DNA, the CDR3 is TGTGCCAGTAGTATTCGGGCTGGGGCCAACGTCCTGACTTTC.

V is TRBV5-1 and J is TRBJ2-2, with D hard to call. Trimming pared 0 bases from V and 8 bases from J, leaving 14 bases between. CDR1 and CDR2 from the germline V gene are SGHRS and YFSETQ. This CDR3 region has 15 residues. CDR3 region: CASSLGGSLAGELFF. CDR3 nucleotides: TGCGCCAGCAGCTTGGGAGGCAGCTTGGCGGGGGAGCTGTTTTTT.

The chain employs TRBV5-1 and TRBJ2-2; 8 nucleotides agree with TRBD1. V dropped 2 bases and J dropped 3; count of bases not matched to a gene: 3. CDR1 SGHRS and CDR2 YFSETQ come from the germline V gene. CDR3 size: 15 residues. The CDR3 DNA is TGCGCCAGCAGCTTCGGACAGGGCGACACCGGGGAGCTGTTTTTT. This sequence encodes CASSFGQGDTGELFF.

This chain joins TRBV4-1 and TRBJ1-1; 11 positions match TRBD1. Germline values: CDR1 MGHRA, CDR2 YSYEKL. The CDR3 is 13 residues long. The trim removed 3 bases at V and 7 bases at J, leaving 1 base unmatched. The CDR3 sequence is CASSQGTGGEAFF. In DNA, the CDR3 is TGCGCCAGCAGCCAGGGGACAGGGGGTGAAGCTTTCTTT.

V is TRBV23-1 and J is TRBJ1-5; D perhaps matches TRBD1 (5 bases). TRBV23-1 is sorted into the ORF group, with uncertain function. This CDR3 comprises 16 residues. Trimming stripped 5 bases from V and 3 bases from J, with 17 bases between. CDR3 region: CASSYRQTSFNQPQHF. The CDR3 nucleotides read TGCGCCAGCAGTTACCGACAGACCTCCTTCAATCAGCCCCAGCATTTT.

This clone was seen more than once but under ten times. This rearrangement joins TRBV24-1 to TRBJ1-3; D is uncertain. Germline loops: CDR1 KGHDR, CDR2 SFDVKD. Trimming left V 3 bases short and J 0 bases short, with 5 bases between. CDR3 length: 14 amino acids. This CDR3 reads CATSDPFSGNTIYF. For the CDR3, the DNA is TGTGCCACCAGTGATCCCTTCTCTGGAAACACCATATATTTT.

The rearrangement joins TRBV5-4 to TRBJ1-1, with D uncertain. The germline V gene encodes CDR1 SGHNT and CDR2 YYREEE (reference sequence). The ends were cut back, 0 bases at V and 4 bases at J, with 13 bases in the middle. The CDR3 sequence is 15 residues long. The DNA for the CDR3 is TGTGCCAGCAGCTTGGATCTTTGGGCGGGCACTGAAGCTTTCTTT. Translated, it gives CASSLDLWAGTEAFF.

V usage is TRBV5-1 and J usage is TRBJ2-4, with 8 bases aligning to TRBD2. CDR1 and CDR2 (germline): SGHRS, YFSETQ. The CDR3 has 15 residues. The V gene end was trimmed by 1 base and the J gene end by 5 bases; junction bases not matched to a gene: 5. The CDR3: CASSLRGRGENIQYF. The CDR3 DNA sequence: TGCGCCAGCAGCTTGAGAGGGCGGGGGGAAAACATTCAGTACTTC.

This chain links TRBV10-3 with TRBJ1-2; perhaps TRBD1 as D (5 bases). The V gene's germline CDR1 is ENHRY and CDR2 SYGVKD. This CDR3 has 13 amino acids. Trimming removed 5 bases at V and 5 bases at J, with 12 bases between. The DNA of the CDR3 is TGTGCCATCAGTTCGTTAACAGGATATGGCTACACCTTC. Protein: CAISSLTGYGYTF.

The chain combines TRBV2 with TRBJ2-1; 10 nucleotides agree with TRBD1. Germline CDR1 is SNHLY and CDR2 is FYNNEI. This CDR3 contains 14 residues. The ends lost 7 bases at V and 8 bases at J; junction bases unmatched: 8. The DNA for the CDR3 is TGTGCCAGCACCCCGGGACAGGGGATCGATGAGCAGTTCTTC. It specifies CASTPGQGIDEQFF.

The V call is TRBV5-1, the J call TRBJ2-7, with 10 positions matching TRBD1. V lost 0 bases and J lost 3; bases outside the gene matches: 3. CDR1 and CDR2 from the germline V gene are SGHRS and YFSETQ. This CDR3 has 15 amino acids. CDR3 sequence: CASSLGDRGLYEQYF. CDR3 nucleotide sequence: TGCGCCAGCAGCTTGGGGGACAGGGGCCTCTACGAGCAGTACTTC.

Details on this clone: Other DNA variants within this sample encode the same CDR3. The CDR3 region is CASSMRYNEQFF. In nucleotides, the CDR3 is TGTGCCAGTAGTATGAGGTACAATGAGCAGTTCTTC. The chain uses TRBV19 and TRBJ2-1; D is ambiguous. The germline V and J ends were trimmed by 3 bases and 4 bases, with 4 bases remaining between them. The CDR3 runs to 12 residues. Germline V CDR1 and CDR2: LNHDA, SQIVND (reference sequence).

V and J are TRBV10-3 and TRBJ2-1, with 9 bases lining up with TRBD2. The germline CDR1 and CDR2 sequences are ENHRY and SYGVKD. V dropped 3 bases and J dropped 8; count of bases not matched to a gene: 2. The CDR3 is made up of 13 amino acids. The CDR3 region is CAISDQRGDEQFF. CDR3 DNA: TGTGCCATCAGTGACCAGCGGGGGGATGAGCAGTTCTTC.

This clone was counted once. The chain has TRBV3-1 (or the pseudogene TRBV3-2) and TRBJ2-6, with a possible D match to TRBD2 (5 bases). Deletions cut 4 bases from V and 0 bases from J, with 16 bases between. CDR1 and CDR2 (germline): LGHDT, YNNKEL (reference sequence). CDR3 length: 18 residues. CDR3 DNA: TGTGCCAGCAGCCCTTGGGCCAGAGACTACTCTGGGGCCAACGTCCTGACTTTC. It specifies CASSPWARDYSGANVLTF.

This clone was found once. This sequence joins TRBV5-1 and TRBJ2-7, with a possible D match to TRBD1 (6 bases). The CDR3 is made up of 16 amino acids. The germline V gene encodes CDR1 SGHRS and CDR2 YFSETQ. V gave up 5 bases and J gave up 2 bases, with 20 bases separating them. CDR3 nucleotide sequence: TGCGCCAGCAGTCCGGGATCCGCGGACAGAACCTACGAGCAGTACTTC. Translated, it gives CASSPGSADRTYEQYF. Filled out from reference TRBV5-1 and TRBJ2-7, the complete variable domain reads KAGVTQTPRYLIKTRGQQVTLSCSPISGHRSVSWYQQTPGQGLQFLFEYFSETQRNKGNFPGRFSGRQFSNSRSEMNVSTLELGDSALYLCASSPGSADRTYEQYFGPGTRLTVT.

V gene TRBV5-4 combines with J gene TRBJ2-1; TRBD2 aligns across 15 bases. This CDR3 spans 17 amino acids. V shed 5 bases, J shed 8 bases, and the junction held 11 bases outside the gene matches. Germline lookup yields CDR1 SGHNT and CDR2 YYREEE (reference sequence). CDR3 nucleotide sequence: TGTGCCAGCAGTTGGGGACTAGCGGGGGGTTTTGGAGATGAGCAGTTCTTC. It codes for CASSWGLAGGFGDEQFF.

The chain employs TRBV28 and TRBJ2-5; D uncertain. With 5 bases removed from V and 9 bases from J, the gap between germline ends came to 4 bases. Germline V CDR1 and CDR2: MDHEN, SYDVKM. CDR3 size: 9 residues. The CDR3 DNA reads as TGTGCCAGCAGTCCTCCCCAGTACTTC. Amino acids: CASSPPQYF.

This clone was seen a single time. V usage is TRBV19 and J usage is TRBJ2-1; TRBD2 agrees at 7 bases. This CDR3 comprises 13 residues. Losses at the gene ends were 6 bases for V and 2 bases for J; bases not matched to a gene: 1. The germline CDR1 and CDR2 sequences are LNHDA and SQIVND (reference sequence). The CDR3 sequence is CASRSGAYNEQFF. CDR3 coding DNA: TGTGCCAGTAGAAGCGGGGCCTACAATGAGCAGTTCTTC.

V usage is TRBV7-9 and J usage is TRBJ1-6; tentative D call: TRBD1 (5 bases). Germline CDR1 reads SEHNR; CDR2 reads FQNEAQ (reference sequence). The CDR3 sequence is 17 residues long. V was clipped by 0 bases and J by 0 bases, with 9 bases between them. The CDR3 is CASSLATDSSYNSPLHF. DNA for the CDR3: TGTGCCAGCAGCTTAGCGACAGATAGCTCCTATAATTCACCCCTCCACTTT.

The rearrangement links TRBV30 to TRBJ2-3, with D tentatively TRBD2 (6 bases). Germline lookup yields CDR1 GTSNPN and CDR2 SVGIG (reference sequence). V was pared by 3 bases and J by 1 base, with 11 bases between. This CDR3 comprises 14 residues. The CDR3: CAWSLPGGTDTQYF. The CDR3, as DNA: TGTGCCTGGAGCCTCCCGGGGGGCACAGATACGCAGTATTTT.

The rearrangement uses TRBV6-4 and TRBJ1-2; D might be TRBD1 (6 bases). V gave up 6 bases and J gave up 11 bases, with 22 bases separating them. The germline V gene has CDR1 MRHNA and CDR2 SNTAGT. CDR3 size: 14 residues. CDR3 DNA sequence: TGTGCCAGCAGCCCCGGGGGGGGGCAGGGGACATACACCTTC. Amino acids: CASSPGGGQGTYTF.

This rearrangement joins TRBV2 to TRBJ1-1, with D perhaps TRBD1 (5 bases). The germline CDR1 and CDR2 sequences are SNHLY and FYNNEI. This CDR3 contains 14 residues. V was clipped by 8 bases and J by 3 bases, with 16 bases between them. CDR3 in DNA: TGTGCCAGCCATCTAAAACAGGCGTACACTGAAGCTTTCTTT. It codes for CASHLKQAYTEAFF.

This chain uses TRBV24-1 with TRBJ1-4; D is unresolved. The V end was cut by 2 bases, the J end by 0 bases, with 9 bases between. CDR3 length: 16 residues. Germline CDR1 reads KGHDR; CDR2 reads SFDVKD. CDR3 amino acids: CATSDSGGTTNEKLFF. CDR3 nucleotides: TGTGCCACCAGTGATTCAGGAGGGACAACTAATGAAAAACTGTTTTTT.

This clone came up once. The V and J genes are TRBV5-6 and TRBJ2-7; 7 bases line up with TRBD1. With 3 bases clipped from V and 2 bases from J, the junction kept 5 bases outside the gene matches. CDR3 length equals 14 residues. CDR1 and CDR2 (germline): SGHDT, YYEEEE. CDR3 DNA sequence: TGTGCCAGCAGCTCGGGACAGCGGACCTACGAGCAGTACTTC. It codes for CASSSGQRTYEQYF.

This chain connects TRBV15 to TRBJ2-1; D is uncertain. Trimming stripped 0 bases from V and 4 bases from J, with 7 bases between. The CDR3 length is 14 residues. Germline values: CDR1 LNHNV, CDR2 YYDKDF (reference sequence). Here the CDR3 reads CATSRDVRYNEQFF. CDR3 coding DNA: TGTGCCACCAGCAGAGATGTGCGGTACAATGAGCAGTTCTTC. The complete variable domain, with remaining parts taken from reference TRBV15 and TRBJ2-1, reads DAMVIQNPRYQVTQFGKPVTLSCSQTLNHNVMYWYQQKSSQAPKLLFHYYDKDFNNEADTPDNFQSRRPNTSFCFLDIRSPGLGDTAMYLCATSRDVRYNEQFFGPGTRLTVL.

This chain connects TRBV27 to TRBJ1-5; D might be TRBD1 (5 bases). The CDR3 is 15 amino acids. Germline V lookup: CDR1 MNHEY, CDR2 SMNVEV (reference sequence). Trimming removed 5 bases from V and 4 bases from J, with 15 bases in between. Here the CDR3 DNA reads TGTGCCAGCAGTCCACAATGGGGGGTAAATCAGCCCCAGCATTTT. It is translated as CASSPQWGVNQPQHF.